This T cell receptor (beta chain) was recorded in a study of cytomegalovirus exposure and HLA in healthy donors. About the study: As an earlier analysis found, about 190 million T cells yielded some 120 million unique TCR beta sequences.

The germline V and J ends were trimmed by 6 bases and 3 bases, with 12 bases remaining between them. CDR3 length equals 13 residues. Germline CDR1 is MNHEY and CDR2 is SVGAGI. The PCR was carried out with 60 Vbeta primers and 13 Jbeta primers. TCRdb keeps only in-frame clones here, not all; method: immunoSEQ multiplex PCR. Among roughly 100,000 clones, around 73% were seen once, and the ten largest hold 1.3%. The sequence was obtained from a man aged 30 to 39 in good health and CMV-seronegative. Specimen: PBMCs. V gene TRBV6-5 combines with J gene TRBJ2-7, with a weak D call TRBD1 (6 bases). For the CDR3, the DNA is TGTGCCAGCAGGAAAGACAGGCTCTACGAGCAGTACTTC. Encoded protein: CASRKDRLYEQYF.